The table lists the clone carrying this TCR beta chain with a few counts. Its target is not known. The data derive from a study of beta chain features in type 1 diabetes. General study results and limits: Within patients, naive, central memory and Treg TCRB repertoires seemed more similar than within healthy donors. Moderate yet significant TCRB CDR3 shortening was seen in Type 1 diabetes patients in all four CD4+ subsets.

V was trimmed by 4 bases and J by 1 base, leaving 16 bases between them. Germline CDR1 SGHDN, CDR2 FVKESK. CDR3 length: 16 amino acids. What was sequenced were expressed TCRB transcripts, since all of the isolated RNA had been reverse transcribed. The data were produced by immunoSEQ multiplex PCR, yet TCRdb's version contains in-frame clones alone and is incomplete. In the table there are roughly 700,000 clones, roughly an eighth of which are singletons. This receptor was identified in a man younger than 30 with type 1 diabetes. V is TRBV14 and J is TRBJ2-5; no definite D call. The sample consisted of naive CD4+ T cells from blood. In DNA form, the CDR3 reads TGTGCCAGCAGCCCCACAGAGGAATGGCGCCAAGAGACCCAGTACTTC. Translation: CASSPTEEWRQETQYF.